The 21 T cell receptor beta chains presented below share a single source sample, sequenced in a study of blood T cell repertoires in COVID-19. The repertoire was sequenced with immunoSEQ multiplex PCR; TCRdb's copy has only in-frame clones and lacks some. The sample consists of some 190,000 clones, roughly 80% of them appearing once. Material for sequencing was peripheral blood. Every receptor here comes from a man in his sixties with acute or convalescent COVID-19.

The chain combines TRBV6-2 or TRBV6-3 with TRBJ2-5; 8 positions agree with TRBD2. The CDR3 contains 15 residues. The germline CDR1 and CDR2 sequences are MNHEY and SVGEGT. V shed 6 bases and J 1 base; nucleotides not matched to a gene: 7. CDR3 sequence: CASSRHTSGQETQYF. The CDR3 DNA is TGTGCCAGCAGCCGCCACACTAGCGGCCAAGAGACCCAGTACTTC.

This clone was observed a single time. The chain employs TRBV3-1 (or the pseudogene TRBV3-2) and TRBJ1-5; D remains ambiguous. The CDR3 consists of 14 residues. Germline V gene lookup returns CDR1 LGHDT and CDR2 YNNKEL (reference sequence). Trimming cost V 1 base and J 0 bases, with 4 bases left between them. CDR3 nucleotide sequence: TGTGCCAGCAGCCAAGCAGGTAGCAATCAGCCCCAGCATTTT. Amino acid sequence: CASSQAGSNQPQHF.

With respect to this clone: This CDR3 is also generated by other DNA sequences in the sample. The chain joins TRBV23-1 to TRBJ1-1; D possibly corresponds to TRBD1 (5 bases). TRBV23-1 is reported as an ORF; its role is uncertain. Trimming pared 8 bases from V and 0 bases from J, leaving 10 bases between. The CDR3 runs to 13 residues. The CDR3 coding sequence is TGCGCCAGCCAGCCGGGGGTGAACACTGAAGCTTTCTTT. Its protein is CASQPGVNTEAFF.

The V and J genes are TRBV14 and TRBJ2-5, with 9 positions matching TRBD1. The CDR3 loop spans 17 amino acids. Germline assignment: CDR1 SGHDN and CDR2 FVKESK. After removal of 3 bases from V and 6 bases from J, the junction contained 14 bases not matched to a gene. The CDR3 region is CASSQRTGAAGEKTQYF. The CDR3 DNA follows: TGTGCCAGCAGCCAGAGGACAGGGGCGGCCGGTGAAAAGACCCAGTACTTC.

The chain carries TRBV10-3 and TRBJ1-2; 9 bases fit TRBD1. Trimming at V came to 7 bases and at J to 3 bases, leaving 3 bases not matched to a gene. This CDR3 contains 13 residues. Per the germline V gene, CDR1 is ENHRY and CDR2 is SYGVKD. The chain's CDR3 is CAITWDRDYGYTF. The CDR3 DNA is TGTGCCATCACCTGGGACAGGGACTATGGCTACACCTTC.

The V gene is TRBV12-5, the J gene TRBJ2-1; TRBD2 is a possible D gene (5 bases). Per germline, CDR1 LGHNT and CDR2 FRNRAP. V was clipped by 0 bases and J by 2 bases, with 14 bases between them. The CDR3 sequence is 17 residues long. CDR3 DNA sequence: TGTGCTAGTGGTTTGGTACGTGGGAGCGGTCCCTACAATGAGCAGTTCTTC. Protein sequence: CASGLVRGSGPYNEQFF. Together with reference TRBV12-5 and TRBJ2-1, the CDR3 gives the full variable domain: DARVTQTPRHKVTEMGQEVTMRCQPILGHNTVFWYRQTMMQGLELLAYFRNRAPLDDSGMPKDRFSAEMPDATLATLKIQPSEPRDSAVYFCASGLVRGSGPYNEQFFGPGTRLTVL.

In its sample, this clone was seen a few times. The V call is TRBV5-6, the J call TRBJ2-7; possibly TRBD1 for D (5 bases). Trimming pared 4 bases from V and 1 base from J, leaving 12 bases between. Germline-derived CDR1 and CDR2 are SGHDT and YYEEEE. The CDR3 runs 14 residues. This CDR3 is CASSPTTGSYEQYF. DNA of the CDR3: TGTGCCAGCAGCCCCACCACAGGATCCTACGAGCAGTACTTC.

V and J are TRBV12-5 and TRBJ2-3; no definite D call. CDR1 is LGHNT and CDR2 is FRNRAP in the germline V gene. V was clipped by 0 bases and J by 2 bases, with 15 bases between them. The CDR3 extends over 17 amino acids. CDR3 residues: CASGLVRTLTFTDTQYF. The CDR3 DNA reads TGTGCTAGTGGTTTGGTACGAACCCTAACTTTCACAGATACGCAGTATTTT.

The chain carries TRBV29-1 and TRBJ1-3, with 8 bases identical to TRBD1. The germline gives CDR1 SQVTM, CDR2 ANQGSEA. The CDR3 contains 14 residues. The V segment lost 5 bases and the J segment 3 bases; nucleotides outside the gene matches: 6. CDR3 DNA sequence: TGCAGCGTTTGGACAGGGACGGGTGGAAACACCATATATTTT. This encodes CSVWTGTGGNTIYF.

The chain has TRBV4-1 and TRBJ1-2; D not resolved. Germline values: CDR1 MGHRA, CDR2 YSYEKL. This CDR3 is built from 15 residues. With 1 base removed from V and 0 bases from J, the gap between germline ends came to 9 bases. In DNA form, the CDR3 reads TGCGCCAGCAGCCAAGTAAGGGAGACTAACTATGGCTACACCTTC. Protein product: CASSQVRETNYGYTF.

The chain links TRBV9 to TRBJ2-1; 8 bases are a match to TRBD1. CDR1 is SGDLS and CDR2 is YYNGEE in the germline V gene. This CDR3 is built from 16 residues. V was clipped by 0 bases and J by 1 base; unmatched bases: 3. The CDR3 region has the DNA TGTGCCAGCAGCGTAGCGGGACAGGCGTCCTACAATGAGCAGTTCTTC. This gives the protein CASSVAGQASYNEQFF.

This clone has more than one count but fewer than ten. The V and J genes are TRBV7-6 and TRBJ2-1; weak D call: TRBD2 (6 bases). The CDR3 is made up of 16 amino acids. V shed 1 base and J shed 3 bases, with 13 bases lying between them. Germline values: CDR1 SGHVS, CDR2 FNYEAQ. This chain's CDR3 is CASSLGVAENYNEQFF. CDR3 sequence (DNA): TGTGCCAGCAGCTTAGGGGTAGCGGAGAACTACAATGAGCAGTTCTTC. The variable domain in full, completed from reference TRBV7-6 and TRBJ2-1, reads GAGVSQSPRYKVTKRGQDVALRCDPISGHVSLYWYRQALGQGPEFLTYFNYEAQQDKSGLPNDRFSAERPEGSISTLTIQRTEQRDSAMYRCASSLGVAENYNEQFFGPGTRLTVL.

The chain employs TRBV4-2 and TRBJ2-7, with 10 bases that match TRBD2. The CDR3 has 17 residues. Germline V lookup: CDR1 LGHNA, CDR2 YNFKEQ. Germline trimming cut 2 bases from V and 2 bases from J; bases unmatched to any gene: 9. Here the CDR3 reads CASSQRSAGGTTYEQYF. DNA for the CDR3: TGTGCCAGCAGCCAACGTTCAGCGGGGGGGACAACCTACGAGCAGTACTTC.

This chain links TRBV12-5 with TRBJ1-2; 9 bases map to TRBD1. This CDR3 comprises 13 residues. Germline trimming cut 6 bases from V and 8 bases from J; bases unmatched to any gene: 7. CDR1 and CDR2 from the germline V gene are LGHNT and FRNRAP. CDR3 sequence (DNA): TGTGCTAGTGGCCCGGGACAGGGCTTCGGCTACACCTTC. Its translation is CASGPGQGFGYTF.

This clone appeared a few times. Here the CDR3 reads CAISERSGEGGYGYTF. The CDR3 nucleotides are TGTGCCATCAGTGAGCGGAGCGGGGAGGGAGGATATGGCTACACCTTC. This chain connects TRBV10-3 to TRBJ1-2, with D unresolved. CDR1 is ENHRY, CDR2 SYGVKD, per germline. V was pared by 2 bases and J by 5 bases, with 18 bases between. CDR3 length equals 16 residues.

The chain uses TRBV4-3 and TRBJ2-6, with D perhaps TRBD2 (6 bases). CDR3 length equals 16 residues. V lost 0 bases and J lost 3, with 9 bases in between. The germline CDR1 and CDR2 sequences are LGHNA and YSLEER. Here the CDR3 reads CASSQETGDGANVLTF. The CDR3 nucleotides read TGCGCCAGCAGCCAAGAGACGGGGGATGGGGCCAACGTCCTGACTTTC.

The rearrangement uses TRBV5-1 and TRBJ2-1; a possible D gene is TRBD2 (6 bases). Germline V lookup: CDR1 SGHRS, CDR2 YFSETQ. Trimming left V 4 bases short and J 8 bases short, with 19 bases between. CDR3 length equals 15 residues. The CDR3 DNA sequence: TGCGCCAGCAGCAGCGCCTCGGGAGAACGAGATGAGCAGTTCTTC. Translation gives CASSSASGERDEQFF.

The rearrangement uses TRBV11-2 and TRBJ2-3, with D unclear. Trimming removed 5 bases from V and 2 bases from J, with 5 bases in between. Germline lookup yields CDR1 SGHAT and CDR2 FQNNGV. The CDR3 contains 12 residues. CDR3 DNA sequence: TGTGCCAGCAGCACACCCACAGATACGCAGTATTTT. Translating it yields CASSTPTDTQYF.

This clone was counted a few times. The rearrangement links TRBV18 to TRBJ2-7; 9 nucleotides line up with TRBD1. Unmatched junction bases numbered 7, after V lost 2 bases and J lost 5 bases. The germline CDR1 and CDR2 sequences are KGHSH and LQKENI. This CDR3 has 15 residues. The CDR3 here is CASSPSRDRVHEQYF. DNA for the CDR3: TGTGCCAGCTCACCATCGCGGGACAGGGTCCACGAGCAGTACTTC.

This chain joins TRBV4-1 and TRBJ1-3, with D possibly TRBD1 on 5 matching bases. This CDR3 is 17 amino acids long. Germline CDR1 and CDR2: MGHRA and YSYEKL. V lost 2 bases, J lost 0 bases, and 14 bases lay in between. The CDR3 is CASSQWGETRSGNTIYF. The CDR3 DNA follows: TGCGCCAGCAGCCAATGGGGGGAGACTCGCTCTGGAAACACCATATATTTT.

This chain connects TRBV9 to TRBJ2-7, with TRBD1 matching over 8 bases. CDR1 is SGDLS and CDR2 is YYNGEE in the germline V gene. There are 15 residues in the CDR3. Trimming removed 0 bases from V and 5 bases from J; junction bases left unmatched: 7. This CDR3 is CASSVDPGGYNEQYF. The CDR3 DNA reads TGTGCCAGCAGCGTAGATCCAGGGGGCTACAACGAGCAGTACTTC.